This T cell receptor (beta chain) came from a study of cytomegalovirus exposure and HLA in healthy donors. Notes on the study in general: A few chains tied to CMV proved CMV antigen-specific in vitro. Available immune exposure information was restricted to CMV serostatus only.

Germline assignment: CDR1 MGHRA and CDR2 YSYEKL. The CDR3 runs to 13 residues. Trimming removed 0 bases at V and 11 bases at J, with 11 bases between. Primers included in the PCR were 60 Vbeta and 13 Jbeta primers. The data were produced by immunoSEQ multiplex PCR, yet TCRdb's version contains in-frame clones alone and is incomplete. In the table there are 110,000 or so clones, 70% to 85% of which are singletons. As concerns this clone: Its target is unknown.

The specimen was PBMCs. The TCR comes from a woman aged 45 to 65 in good health and CMV-seropositive. J is TRBJ1-5 and V is TRBV4-1; D gene unclear. The CDR3 DNA reads TGCGCCAGCAGCCAAGACCGGTTGATGTCCCAGCATTTT. It specifies CASSQDRLMSQHF.